These 23 T cell receptor beta chains originate from one sample sequenced in a study of cytomegalovirus exposure and HLA in healthy donors. 13 Jbeta primers and 60 Vbeta primers were used for the PCR. TCRdb keeps only in-frame clones here, not all; method: immunoSEQ multiplex PCR. The sample records about 160,000 clones, around 82% being singletons. Material for sequencing was PBMCs. These receptor sequences come from a boy aged 2 to 10 in good health and CMV-seronegative.

This clone showed up just a few times. Distinct nucleotide sequences in the sample also encode this CDR3. CDR3 sequence (DNA): TGTGCCAGCAGCACTGGACAGGGCTCTGGAAACACCATATATTTT. Its translation is CASSTGQGSGNTIYF. The chain joins TRBV5-4 to TRBJ1-3, with 8 nucleotides matching TRBD1. Per germline, CDR1 SGHNT and CDR2 YYREEE (reference sequence). The CDR3 consists of 15 residues. V trimming: 4 bases; J trimming: 0 bases; junction bases outside the gene matches: 3. The variable domain in full, completed from reference TRBV5-4 and TRBJ1-3, reads ETGVTQSPTHLIKTRGQQVTLRCSSQSGHNTVSWYQQALGQGPQFIFQYYREEENGRGNFPPRFSGLQFPNYSSELNVNALELDDSALYLCASSTGQGSGNTIYFGEGSWLTVV.

V gene TRBV4-1 combines with J gene TRBJ2-1; TRBD2 matches at 10 bases. CDR3 length: 16 amino acids. Trimming cost V 4 bases and J 5 bases; bases outside gene matches: 8. The V gene's germline CDR1 is MGHRA and CDR2 YSYEKL. CDR3 protein: CASSPTSGRADNEQFF. The CDR3 nucleotides are TGCGCCAGCAGCCCTACCAGCGGGAGGGCGGACAATGAGCAGTTCTTC.

The J gene is TRBJ1-5, the V gene TRBV6-1, with D uncertain. Germline CDR1 and CDR2: MNHNS and SASEGT. V lost 7 bases, J lost 3 bases, and 10 bases lay in between. The CDR3 runs to 13 residues. CDR3 region: CASNGQHNQPQHF. CDR3 in DNA: TGTGCCAGCAATGGGCAGCACAATCAGCCCCAGCATTTT.

The chain links TRBV29-1 to TRBJ2-1; 14 bases line up with TRBD2. This CDR3 comprises 16 residues. J was trimmed by 9 bases and V by 6 bases; bases with no gene match: 13. From germline, CDR1 is SQVTM and CDR2 ANQGSEA. CDR3 in amino acids: CSVGTSGRSFWGEQFF. Here the CDR3 DNA reads TGCAGCGTCGGGACTAGCGGGAGATCCTTCTGGGGTGAGCAGTTCTTC.

The rearrangement joins TRBV5-4 to TRBJ1-1; D might be TRBD1 (6 bases). Trimming removed 4 bases from V and 1 base from J, with 11 bases in between. This CDR3 comprises 14 residues. Germline V gene sequence: CDR1 SGHNT, CDR2 YYREEE (reference sequence). As DNA, the CDR3 is TGTGCCAGCAGCATGGGACAACGGAACACTGAAGCTTTCTTT. The encoded protein is CASSMGQRNTEAFF.

A single count supports this clone. J is TRBJ1-1 and V is TRBV28, with 7 bases that match TRBD1. Trimming at V came to 5 bases and at J to 1 base, leaving 13 bases not matched to a gene. CDR1 MDHEN and CDR2 SYDVKM come from the germline V gene. The CDR3 has 17 residues. In DNA, the CDR3 is TGTGCCAGCAGTCCCTCCACAGGGGCCTCCGGGAACACTGAAGCTTTCTTT. This translates into CASSPSTGASGNTEAFF. Variable domain in full (rest from reference TRBV28 and TRBJ1-1): DVKVTQSSRYLVKRTGEKVFLECVQDMDHENMFWYRQDPGLGLRLIYFSYDVKMKEKGDIPEGYSVSREKKERFSLILESASTNQTSMYLCASSPSTGASGNTEAFFGQGTRLTVV.

This sequence joins TRBV28 and TRBJ2-1, with D tentatively TRBD2 (6 bases). Germline assignment: CDR1 MDHEN and CDR2 SYDVKM. This CDR3 is built from 15 residues. The V and J ends lost 3 bases and 12 bases respectively, with 21 bases between them. The CDR3 nucleotides read TGTGCCAGCAGTTTTTGGGGGACGTCTTACGGGGGGCAGTTCTTC. This encodes CASSFWGTSYGGQFF.

This clone was picked up a small number of times. The gene calls are TRBV7-6 and TRBJ1-5, with TRBD1 matching 7 bases. Germline CDR1 SGHVS, CDR2 FNYEAQ. The CDR3 consists of 14 residues. Trimming cost V 3 bases and J 3 bases; bases outside gene matches: 2. The DNA of the CDR3 is TGTGCCAGCAGCTTGGGACAGACCAATCAGCCCCAGCATTTT. This codes for CASSLGQTNQPQHF.

The chain employs TRBV27 and TRBJ2-1; possible D gene TRBD1, 6 bases. The CDR3 spans 16 residues. Germline V gene data show CDR1 as MNHEY and CDR2 as SMNVEV (reference sequence). V was cut by 0 bases and J by 3 bases, with 12 bases left in between. CDR3 DNA sequence: TGTGCCAGCAGTTTATCGGCCACAGGGTTCTACAATGAGCAGTTCTTC. Residues: CASSLSATGFYNEQFF.

The gene calls are TRBV7-2 and TRBJ1-3, with unresolved D. Germline V gene data show CDR1 as SGHTA and CDR2 as FQGNSA. The CDR3 is made up of 12 amino acids. Trimming removed 5 bases from V and 9 bases from J, with 11 bases in between. The CDR3 sequence is CASSPRSPTIYF. The DNA of the CDR3 is TGTGCCAGCAGCCCAAGGAGTCCCACCATATATTTT.

A single count supports this clone. This chain joins TRBV4-2 and TRBJ2-1, with 8 bases matching TRBD2. Germline CDR1 and CDR2: LGHNA and YNFKEQ. This CDR3 comprises 15 residues. With 1 base clipped from V and 7 bases from J, the junction kept 6 bases outside the gene matches. Written as DNA, the CDR3 is TGTGCCAGCAGCCAAGCGGGAGGGCCGGAGAATGAGCAGTTCTTC. Translated, it gives CASSQAGGPENEQFF.

The chain joins TRBV9 to TRBJ2-3, with a possible D match to TRBD2 (6 bases). The V and J ends lost 3 bases and 0 bases respectively, with 8 bases between them. Germline V CDR1 and CDR2: SGDLS, YYNGEE. CDR3 length equals 14 residues. CDR3 coding DNA: TGTGCCAGCAGCGCGGGACTGAGCACAGATACGCAGTATTTT. Translated: CASSAGLSTDTQYF. The full variable domain, completed using reference TRBV9 and TRBJ2-3, is DSGVTQTPKHLITATGQRVTLRCSPRSGDLSVYWYQQSLDQGLQFLIQYYNGEERAKGNILERFSAQQFPDLHSELNLSSLELGDSALYFCASSAGLSTDTQYFGPGTRLTVL.

The J gene is TRBJ2-1, the V gene TRBV6-1; TRBD2 agrees at 9 bases. This CDR3 is built from 15 residues. Germline V gene sequence: CDR1 MNHNS, CDR2 SASEGT. Losses at the gene ends were 4 bases for V and 4 bases for J; bases not matched to a gene: 5. CDR3 amino acids: CASSASSGNYNEQFF. The CDR3 coding sequence is TGTGCCAGCAGTGCCTCTAGCGGGAATTACAATGAGCAGTTCTTC.

The V gene is TRBV28, the J gene TRBJ2-5, with D possibly TRBD2 on 7 matching bases. The CDR3 has 13 amino acids. CDR1 is MDHEN and CDR2 is SYDVKM in the germline V gene. Trimming shortened V by 6 bases and J by 4 bases, and 12 bases separated the two germline ends. CDR3 region: CASRTGGRETQYF. DNA for the CDR3: TGTGCCAGCAGGACCGGGGGGCGAGAGACCCAGTACTTC.

This chain joins TRBV4-2 and TRBJ1-5, with 8 bases identical to TRBD1. The CDR3 covers 15 residues. V dropped 0 bases and J dropped 9; count of bases not matched to a gene: 7. The germline V gene has CDR1 LGHNA and CDR2 YNFKEQ. In nucleotides, the CDR3 is TGTGCCAGCAGCCAAGAACAGGGGGGCGGGTGGCCCCAGCATTTT. Its translation is CASSQEQGGGWPQHF.

The V and J genes are TRBV4-1 and TRBJ2-2, with a tentative D call TRBD2 (6 bases). Trimming took off 4 bases at V and 0 bases at J, with 15 bases between the two ends. This CDR3 is 17 amino acids long. Germline CDR1 MGHRA, CDR2 YSYEKL. In nucleotides, the CDR3 is TGCGCCAGCAGCCCGGGGCTAGCGAGAACGAACACCGGGGAGCTGTTTTTT. Its protein is CASSPGLARTNTGELFF.

This chain connects TRBV9 to TRBJ2-1; D is perhaps TRBD2 (5 bases). CDR1 is SGDLS, CDR2 YYNGEE, per germline. V was shortened by 0 bases and J by 3 bases, with 10 bases between the two germline ends. This CDR3 comprises 15 residues. This chain's CDR3 is CASSVVEGVYNEQFF. The CDR3, as DNA: TGTGCCAGCAGCGTAGTTGAGGGAGTCTACAATGAGCAGTTCTTC.

The V gene is TRBV6-6, the J gene TRBJ2-2; 7 bases line up with TRBD2. The germline V gene encodes CDR1 MNHNY and CDR2 SVGAGI (reference sequence). After removal of 2 bases from V and 8 bases from J, the junction contained 11 bases not matched to a gene. The CDR3 covers 16 residues. The CDR3 region has the DNA TGTGCCAGCAGTTACGGGGGGGGAGGGACCCAAGGGGAGCTGTTTTTT. Translating it yields CASSYGGGGTQGELFF.

This chain connects TRBV6-6 to TRBJ2-7; 9 bases map to TRBD2. CDR1 is MNHNY, CDR2 SVGAGI, per germline (reference sequence). Trimming removed 2 bases from V and 7 bases from J; junction bases left unmatched: 9. The length of the CDR3 is 15 residues. The DNA of the CDR3 is TGTGCCAGCAGTTACGTGATAGCGGGGGCCCTTGAGCAGTACTTC. Translating gives CASSYVIAGALEQYF.

The chain links TRBV11-3 to TRBJ1-3, with a tentative D call TRBD1 (5 bases). The V gene's germline CDR1 is SGHNT and CDR2 YENEEA. V was pared by 5 bases and J by 0 bases, with 14 bases between. The CDR3 is 16 amino acids. CDR3 loop: CASSAGGGSSGNTIYF. In DNA form, the CDR3 reads TGTGCCAGCAGCGCCGGGGGGGGTTCCTCTGGAAACACCATATATTTT.

The gene calls are TRBV9 and TRBJ2-7; TRBD2 matches 13 bases. There are 19 residues in the CDR3. Trimming removed 4 bases from V and 2 bases from J; junction bases left unmatched: 15. Per germline, CDR1 SGDLS and CDR2 YYNGEE. In DNA, the CDR3 is TGTGCCAGCAGCCCCCGGACTAGCGGGGGCAACGTTTTTACCTACGAGCAGTACTTC. Protein sequence: CASSPRTSGGNVFTYEQYF.

The chain employs TRBV29-1 and TRBJ2-5, with 8 bases aligning to TRBD1. TRBJ2-7 explains the end of the DNA better; the J call may be wrong. The CDR3 is made up of 13 amino acids. Per germline, CDR1 SQVTM and CDR2 ANQGSEA. CDR3 in amino acids: CSARDRFTYEQYF. The CDR3 coding sequence is TGCAGCGCTAGGGACAGGTTTACCTACGAGCAGTACTTC.

The CDR3 sequence is CASSFFDRRNTGELFF. The CDR3 DNA sequence: TGTGCCAGCAGCTTTTTCGACAGGCGAAACACCGGGGAGCTGTTTTTT. V gene TRBV5-8 combines with J gene TRBJ2-2; a weak D match, TRBD1 (6 bases). The V gene lost 2 bases and the J gene lost 2 bases, with 13 bases spanning the gap. Germline V CDR1 and CDR2: SGHTS, YDEGEE. The CDR3 extends over 16 amino acids.